The 11 T cell receptor beta chains reported below all come from one sample, sequenced in a study of blood T cell repertoires in COVID-19. Sequencing was performed with immunoSEQ multiplex PCR; in TCRdb, only in-frame clones are kept and a portion is missing. The repertoire holds a few hundred thousand clones, around 87% seen once, with approximately 5.1% in the top ten. The sequencing input was peripheral blood. The receptors here all came from a woman in her fifties or sixties with COVID-19, enrolled during active disease.

This clone has only one observation. The rearrangement uses TRBV5-4 and TRBJ2-2; no clear D. Germline assignment: CDR1 SGHNT and CDR2 YYREEE (reference sequence). The V and J ends lost 0 bases and 5 bases respectively, with 5 bases between them. This CDR3 contains 13 residues. The CDR3 region is CASSLAGTGELFF. The CDR3 DNA sequence: TGTGCCAGCAGCTTGGCCGGGACCGGGGAGCTGTTTTTT.

The genes are TRBV6-5 and TRBJ1-4; D is possibly TRBD1 (6 bases). V lost 8 bases, J lost 5 bases, and 12 bases lay in between. Germline V CDR1 and CDR2: MNHEY, SVGAGI. This CDR3 comprises 13 residues. As DNA, the CDR3 is TGTGCCAGCCGCGGGGGCCCAAATGAAAAACTGTTTTTT. It is translated as CASRGGPNEKLFF.

The chain employs TRBV11-3 and TRBJ1-1, with D perhaps matching TRBD1 (6 bases). This CDR3 region has 15 residues. Per germline, CDR1 SGHNT and CDR2 YENEEA. Trimming left V 4 bases short and J 2 bases short, with 14 bases between. As DNA, the CDR3 is TGTGCCAGCAGCTCCAACAGGGTAGGAAACACTGAAGCTTTCTTT. It yields the protein CASSSNRVGNTEAFF.

The V call is TRBV29-1, the J call TRBJ1-5, with D perhaps TRBD1 (5 bases). The CDR3 extends over 12 amino acids. CDR1 is SQVTM, CDR2 ANQGSEA, per germline. Trimming took off 6 bases at V and 5 bases at J, with 11 bases between the two ends. The CDR3 nucleotides are TGCAGCGTCGGGGGGAGGGATCAGCCCCAGCATTTT. Encoded protein: CSVGGRDQPQHF.

The chain combines TRBV7-9 with TRBJ2-3; TRBD2 matches at 16 bases. CDR3 length: 19 residues. Germline V gene data show CDR1 as SEHNR and CDR2 as FQNEAQ (reference sequence). With 6 bases clipped from V and 3 bases from J, the junction kept 12 bases outside the gene matches. The CDR3, as DNA: TGTGCCAGCAGTTCGGGACTAGCGGGAGGGCCTAGCCGAACAGATACGCAGTATTTT. Its protein is CASSSGLAGGPSRTDTQYF.

The V gene is TRBV6-4, the J gene TRBJ2-2; a possible D gene is TRBD2 (6 bases). This CDR3 has 16 amino acids. Germline loops: CDR1 MRHNA, CDR2 SNTAGT. The ends were cut back, 3 bases at V and 2 bases at J, with 13 bases in the middle. CDR3 nucleotides: TGTGCCAGCAGTGAGGCCGGGGGAATTAACACCGGGGAGCTGTTTTTT. It translates to CASSEAGGINTGELFF.

A few counts support this clone. The V call is TRBV30, the J call TRBJ2-7; a possible D gene is TRBD2 (6 bases). Germline CDR1 GTSNPN, CDR2 SVGIG (reference sequence). The CDR3 sequence is 14 residues long. The V gene lost 5 bases and the J gene lost 0 bases, with 14 bases spanning the gap. Here the CDR3 DNA reads TGTGCCTGGGGCCTAGCGCCGAGCTCCTACGAGCAGTACTTC. Translating gives CAWGLAPSSYEQYF.

The rearrangement links TRBV7-9 to TRBJ1-2; 7 nucleotides match TRBD1. Germline-derived CDR1 and CDR2 are SEHNR and FQNEAQ (reference sequence). V lost 4 bases and J lost 4; bases outside the gene matches: 6. This CDR3 comprises 14 residues. CDR3 DNA: TGTGCCAGCAGCTCTTGGGACAGAAGCTATGGCTACACCTTC. Translated, it gives CASSSWDRSYGYTF.

J is TRBJ2-7 and V is TRBV6-5; maybe TRBD2 (6 bases). Germline V gene sequence: CDR1 MNHEY, CDR2 SVGAGI. V gave up 7 bases and J gave up 3 bases, with 10 bases separating them. The CDR3 consists of 12 residues. As DNA, the CDR3 is TGTGCCAGCAAAACTAGCTACTACGAGCAGTACTTC. Translation gives CASKTSYYEQYF.

The chain combines TRBV4-3 with TRBJ1-1; no clear D. This CDR3 region has 14 residues. From germline, CDR1 is LGHNA and CDR2 YSLEER. The V gene lost 0 bases and the J gene lost 5 bases, with 10 bases spanning the gap. CDR3 coding DNA: TGCGCCAGCAGCCAAGAAATTCGCCGGACTGAAGCTTTCTTT. This sequence encodes CASSQEIRRTEAFF.

The J gene is TRBJ1-1, the V gene TRBV28; 7 positions agree with TRBD1. V lost 3 bases and J lost 9; bases outside the gene matches: 19. The length of the CDR3 is 17 residues. The germline CDR1 and CDR2 sequences are MDHEN and SYDVKM. The CDR3 here is CASSLVPSTGSSRQAFF. CDR3 nucleotide sequence: TGTGCCAGCAGTTTGGTACCTTCGACAGGGTCGTCACGACAAGCTTTCTTT.